This T cell receptor (beta chain) was captured in a study of T cell changes during pregnancy in multiple sclerosis. Germline CDR1 SGDLS, CDR2 YYNGEE. This CDR3 comprises 16 residues. Germline trimming cut 0 bases from V and 1 base from J; bases unmatched to any gene: 1. The assay was immunoSEQ multiplex PCR, and TCRdb's table has in-frame clones only and misses some. This sample yields around 30,000 clones, of which 90% are seen a single time; over 3.5% belongs to the top ten. This chain links TRBV9 with TRBJ2-6, with 7 bases fitting TRBD2. This TCR was sampled from a female donor with multiple sclerosis, enrolled in a pregnancy study. Source: CD8+ T cells from peripheral blood mononuclear cells, taken in the second trimester of pregnancy. The CDR3 here is CASSVVGGSGANVLTF. The CDR3 DNA sequence: TGTGCCAGCAGCGTAGTGGGGGGGTCTGGGGCCAACGTCCTGACTTTC.